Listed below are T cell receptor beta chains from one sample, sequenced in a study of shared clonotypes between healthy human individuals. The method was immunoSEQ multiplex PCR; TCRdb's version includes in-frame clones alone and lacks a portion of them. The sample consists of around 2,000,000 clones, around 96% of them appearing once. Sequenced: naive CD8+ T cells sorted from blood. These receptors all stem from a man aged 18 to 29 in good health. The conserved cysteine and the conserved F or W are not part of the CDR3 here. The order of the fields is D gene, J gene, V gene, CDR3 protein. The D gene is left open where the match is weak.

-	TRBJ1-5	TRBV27	ASSLYDSSNQPQH
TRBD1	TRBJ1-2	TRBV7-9	ASSLALDRGQGYT
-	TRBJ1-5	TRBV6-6	ASSDGGTSNQPQH
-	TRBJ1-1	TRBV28	ASSTTLLQTEAF
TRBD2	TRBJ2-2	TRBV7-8	ASSSWRLAVTTGELF
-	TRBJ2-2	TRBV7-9	ASSFQGQLNTGELF
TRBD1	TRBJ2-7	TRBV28	AIQTGEHEQY
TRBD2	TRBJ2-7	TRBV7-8	ASSPLAGGPYEQY
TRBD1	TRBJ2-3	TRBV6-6	ASSYGTGTDTQY
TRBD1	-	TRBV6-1	AIPGGQGMFEQY
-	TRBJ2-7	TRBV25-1	ASSEPNYEQY
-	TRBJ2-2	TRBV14	ASSQDWGNLNTGELF
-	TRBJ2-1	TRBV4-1	ASSQEPGYNEQF
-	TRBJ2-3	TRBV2	ASKVNPTRDTQY
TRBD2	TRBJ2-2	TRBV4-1	ASSHASGDNTGELF
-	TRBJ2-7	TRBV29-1	SVEWYYEQY
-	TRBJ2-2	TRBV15	ATSRDRQTGELF
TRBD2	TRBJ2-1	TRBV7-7	ASSTSGSSYNEQF
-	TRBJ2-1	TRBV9	ASGEFYNEQF
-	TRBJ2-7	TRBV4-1	ASSLNRDYEQY
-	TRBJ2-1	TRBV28	ASSLGTDEGNEQF
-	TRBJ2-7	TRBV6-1	ASTLGGGGLQEQY
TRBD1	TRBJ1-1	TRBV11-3	ASSGQGDEAF
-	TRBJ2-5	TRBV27	ASSSYDSGETQY
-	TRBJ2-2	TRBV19	ASGLNTGELF
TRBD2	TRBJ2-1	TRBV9	ASSVGTSNEQF
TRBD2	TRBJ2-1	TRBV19	ASSIAGGLEQF
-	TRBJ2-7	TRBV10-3	ASRQELTYEQY
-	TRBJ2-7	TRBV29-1	SVEVGGYGEQY
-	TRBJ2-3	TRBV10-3	AIRASTDTQY
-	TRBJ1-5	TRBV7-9	ASSLTGDSNQPQH
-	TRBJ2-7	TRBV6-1	ASSYGDSGSYEQY
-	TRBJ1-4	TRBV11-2	ASSLGAAATNEKLF